This is a list of T cell receptor beta chains from one sample in a study of blood T cell repertoires in COVID-19. TCRdb keeps only in-frame clones here, not all; method: immunoSEQ multiplex PCR. The data contain around 86,000 clones, about nine tenths of them seen just once; the ten biggest clones take up approximately 5%. The source material was peripheral blood. The receptors derive from a woman older than 75 with acute or convalescent COVID-19. Both conserved end residues are part of each CDR3. D genes are given only for firm matches. The size field is filled for only some rows; it gives once, few, many or a size class.

d_call: -
j_call: TRBJ2-2
v_call: TRBV6-5
clone_size: -
cdr3_nt: TGTGCCAGCATGGGGAGTATCACCGGGGAGCTGTTTTTT
cdr3_aa: CASMGSITGELFF

d_call: TRBD1
j_call: TRBJ1-6
v_call: TRBV30
clone_size: -
cdr3_nt: TGTGCCTGGGGGGACAGGGGAAATTCACCCCTCCACTTT
cdr3_aa: CAWGDRGNSPLHF

d_call: TRBD1
j_call: TRBJ1-1
v_call: TRBV2
clone_size: -
cdr3_nt: TGTGCCAGCAGTGGACAGGGATTAGGGACTGAAGCTTTCTTT
cdr3_aa: CASSGQGLGTEAFF

d_call: -
j_call: TRBJ1-6
v_call: TRBV27
clone_size: -
cdr3_nt: TGTGCCAGCAGTTTATCAGGCGGGGTACATAATTCACCCCTCCACTTT
cdr3_aa: CASSLSGGVHNSPLHF

d_call: -
j_call: TRBJ1-2
v_call: TRBV3-1/TRBV3-2
clone_size: -
cdr3_nt: TGTGCCAGCAGCCAAGGCCGGGGGAAATCCTATGGCTACACCTTC
cdr3_aa: CASSQGRGKSYGYTF

d_call: -
j_call: TRBJ2-5
v_call: TRBV11-2
clone_size: -
cdr3_nt: TGTGCCAGCAGCTTAGCCCCTTCCAGGGGAGAGACCCAGTACTTC
cdr3_aa: CASSLAPSRGETQYF

d_call: TRBD1
j_call: TRBJ1-5
v_call: TRBV7-9
clone_size: -
cdr3_nt: TGTGCCAGCAGCCAAGGACAGGGCTACAATCAGCCCCAGCATTTT
cdr3_aa: CASSQGQGYNQPQHF

d_call: -
j_call: TRBJ2-7
v_call: TRBV19
clone_size: -
cdr3_nt: TGTGCCAGTAGTATTTCTGGGAGCCGCTACGAGCAGTACTTC
cdr3_aa: CASSISGSRYEQYF

d_call: TRBD1
j_call: TRBJ2-1
v_call: TRBV4-2
clone_size: -
cdr3_nt: TGTGCCAGCAGCGTAGGACAGGGCGGCGAGCAGTTCTTC
cdr3_aa: CASSVGQGGEQFF

d_call: -
j_call: TRBJ2-5
v_call: TRBV24-1
clone_size: -
cdr3_nt: TGTGCCACCAGTGCCCCCGACAGGCAGGGTAAAGAGACCCAGTACTTC
cdr3_aa: CATSAPDRQGKETQYF

d_call: TRBD2
j_call: TRBJ2-1
v_call: TRBV9
clone_size: -
cdr3_nt: TGTGCCAGCAGCGTAGCTACGGGGGGAGAGCAGTTCTTC
cdr3_aa: CASSVATGGEQFF

d_call: -
j_call: TRBJ1-1
v_call: TRBV7-9
clone_size: few
cdr3_nt: TGTGCCAGCAGCTTAGTGGGGCCTGTTGAAGCTTTCTTT
cdr3_aa: CASSLVGPVEAFF

d_call: -
j_call: TRBJ2-7
v_call: TRBV19
clone_size: -
cdr3_nt: TGTGCCAGTAGTATGGCAGGGCACGAGCAGTACTTC
cdr3_aa: CASSMAGHEQYF

d_call: TRBD1
j_call: TRBJ1-4
v_call: TRBV30
clone_size: -
cdr3_nt: TGTGCCTGGAGTGTAGGGACAGGGGGTGAAAAACTGTTTTTT
cdr3_aa: CAWSVGTGGEKLFF

d_call: -
j_call: TRBJ2-1
v_call: TRBV11-3
clone_size: -
cdr3_nt: TGTGCCAGCAGCTTAAGGCAGAGAGGTGAGCAGTTCTTC
cdr3_aa: CASSLRQRGEQFF

d_call: TRBD2
j_call: TRBJ2-1
v_call: TRBV5-1
clone_size: -
cdr3_nt: TGCGCCAGCAGCCCCCTAGCGGGGAACAATGAGCAGTTCTTC
cdr3_aa: CASSPLAGNNEQFF

d_call: TRBD1
j_call: TRBJ1-1
v_call: TRBV12-3/TRBV12-4
clone_size: -
cdr3_nt: TGTGCCAGCATCGCTGACAGGGGCTATGAAGCTTTCTTT
cdr3_aa: CASIADRGYEAFF

d_call: -
j_call: TRBJ1-1
v_call: TRBV9
clone_size: -
cdr3_nt: TGTGCCAGCAGTCTGGGGCAGGGTGAAGCTTTCTTT
cdr3_aa: CASSLGQGEAFF

d_call: -
j_call: TRBJ2-5
v_call: TRBV12-5
clone_size: -
cdr3_nt: TGTGCTAGTGGTTCACCCCCGGGGGAAGAGACCCAGTACTTC
cdr3_aa: CASGSPPGEETQYF

d_call: -
j_call: TRBJ1-3
v_call: TRBV7-2
clone_size: -
cdr3_nt: TGTGCCAGCACGGCGGGCAGCTCTGGAAACACCATATATTTT
cdr3_aa: CASTAGSSGNTIYF

d_call: TRBD1
j_call: TRBJ1-2
v_call: TRBV5-6
clone_size: -
cdr3_nt: TGTGCCAGCAGCTTGGGATATGTGGGACAGAGGATCTATGGCTACACCTTC
cdr3_aa: CASSLGYVGQRIYGYTF

d_call: -
j_call: TRBJ2-1
v_call: TRBV3-1/TRBV3-2
clone_size: -
cdr3_nt: TGTGCCAGCAGCCAACCCCCGGCGGGGAACAATGAGCAGTTCTTC
cdr3_aa: CASSQPPAGNNEQFF

d_call: TRBD1
j_call: TRBJ1-1
v_call: TRBV3-1/TRBV3-2
clone_size: -
cdr3_nt: TGTGCCAGCAGCCCTCGGACAGGGGGAGGCACTGAAGCTTTCTTT
cdr3_aa: CASSPRTGGGTEAFF

d_call: TRBD1
j_call: TRBJ2-2
v_call: TRBV5-1
clone_size: -
cdr3_nt: TGCGCCAGCAGCTTAACAGGGGGTGGCACCGGGGAGCTGTTTTTT
cdr3_aa: CASSLTGGGTGELFF

d_call: TRBD1
j_call: TRBJ1-1
v_call: TRBV10-3
clone_size: -
cdr3_nt: TGTGCCATCAGTTCGAGAGGGACAGGGGTCACTGAAGCTTTCTTT
cdr3_aa: CAISSRGTGVTEAFF

d_call: -
j_call: TRBJ2-5
v_call: TRBV6-5
clone_size: -
cdr3_nt: TGTGCCAGCAGCGTACAGGTCCCGGGGGCCCAGTACTTC
cdr3_aa: CASSVQVPGAQYF

d_call: -
j_call: TRBJ2-2
v_call: TRBV2
clone_size: -
cdr3_nt: TGTGCCAGCAGAGCGGGCATTACGAACACCGGGGAGCTGTTTTTT
cdr3_aa: CASRAGITNTGELFF

d_call: TRBD2
j_call: TRBJ2-3
v_call: TRBV18
clone_size: -
cdr3_nt: TGTGCCAGCTCACCACTCCCCGGGACTAGCGCCACAGATACGCAGTATTTT
cdr3_aa: CASSPLPGTSATDTQYF

d_call: -
j_call: TRBJ2-3
v_call: TRBV2
clone_size: -
cdr3_nt: TGTGCCAGCAGTGAAGCAGCTGTAAGTGGGTATTTT
cdr3_aa: CASSEAAVSGYF

d_call: -
j_call: TRBJ2-2
v_call: TRBV19
clone_size: -
cdr3_nt: TGTGCCAGTAGTATCCTTACTAGGGACACCGGGGAGCTGTTTTTT
cdr3_aa: CASSILTRDTGELFF

d_call: -
j_call: TRBJ1-2
v_call: TRBV28
clone_size: few
cdr3_nt: TGTGCCAGCACAGGGCCTTATAACTATGGCTACACCTTC
cdr3_aa: CASTGPYNYGYTF

d_call: -
j_call: TRBJ2-1
v_call: TRBV19
clone_size: -
cdr3_nt: TGTGCCAGTAGTATAGTTATCGCGGCCTTCTCCTACAATGAGCAGTTCTTC
cdr3_aa: CASSIVIAAFSYNEQFF

d_call: TRBD1
j_call: TRBJ1-6
v_call: TRBV5-1
clone_size: -
cdr3_nt: TGCGCCAGCAGCTGGGACAGTTATAATTCACCCCTCCACTTT
cdr3_aa: CASSWDSYNSPLHF

d_call: -
j_call: TRBJ2-7
v_call: TRBV6-5
clone_size: -
cdr3_nt: TGTGCCAGCAGTTACTCGAACGCGGGGACCACCTACGAGCAGTACTTC
cdr3_aa: CASSYSNAGTTYEQYF

d_call: -
j_call: TRBJ2-7
v_call: TRBV12-3/TRBV12-4
clone_size: -
cdr3_nt: TGTGCCAGCAGCGACTACCTATCCTACGAGCAGTACTTC
cdr3_aa: CASSDYLSYEQYF

d_call: TRBD2
j_call: TRBJ2-5
v_call: TRBV19
clone_size: -
cdr3_nt: TGTGCCAGTAGTATAAGCGGGGGGGAGACCCAGTACTTC
cdr3_aa: CASSISGGETQYF

d_call: -
j_call: TRBJ1-2
v_call: TRBV27
clone_size: -
cdr3_nt: TGTGCCAGCAGTGGTACATTTTCTAACTATGGCTACACCTTC
cdr3_aa: CASSGTFSNYGYTF

d_call: -
j_call: TRBJ1-1
v_call: TRBV19
clone_size: -
cdr3_nt: TGTGCCAGTAGTATAGATATAGTGGGAGGGTTGTCCTCTGAAGCTTTCTTT
cdr3_aa: CASSIDIVGGLSSEAFF

d_call: TRBD2
j_call: TRBJ2-1
v_call: TRBV3-1/TRBV3-2
clone_size: -
cdr3_nt: TGTGCCAGCAGCATCCGAGGGAGGGCCTATCGGTACAATGAGCAGTTCTTC
cdr3_aa: CASSIRGRAYRYNEQFF

d_call: TRBD1
j_call: TRBJ2-7
v_call: TRBV19
clone_size: -
cdr3_nt: TGTGCCAGTAGTATCGGGGCGTCCGGACAGGGGGTTAACGAGCAGTACTTC
cdr3_aa: CASSIGASGQGVNEQYF

d_call: TRBD1
j_call: TRBJ2-3
v_call: TRBV7-9
clone_size: -
cdr3_nt: TGTGCCAGCAGCTTAGGGACAGGGGCGGCGGATACGCAGTATTTT
cdr3_aa: CASSLGTGAADTQYF

d_call: -
j_call: TRBJ1-2
v_call: TRBV3-1/TRBV3-2
clone_size: -
cdr3_nt: TGTGCCAGCAGCCAACTGCCGGGACTTAACTATGGCTACACCTTC
cdr3_aa: CASSQLPGLNYGYTF

d_call: TRBD1
j_call: TRBJ1-1
v_call: TRBV19
clone_size: -
cdr3_nt: TGTGCCAGTAGTAGGACAGGAGGACTGGCTGAAGCTTTCTTT
cdr3_aa: CASSRTGGLAEAFF

d_call: -
j_call: TRBJ1-2
v_call: TRBV7-9
clone_size: -
cdr3_nt: TGTGCCAGCAGCTTAGCAGAGTCTCGGGGCTACACCTTC
cdr3_aa: CASSLAESRGYTF

d_call: -
j_call: TRBJ1-5
v_call: TRBV27
clone_size: -
cdr3_nt: TGTGCCAGCAGTTTAAGGGGTGGCGGAGGGGCGGGGGTTGGCAATCAGCCCCAGCATTTT
cdr3_aa: CASSLRGGGGAGVGNQPQHF

d_call: -
j_call: TRBJ1-1
v_call: TRBV9
clone_size: -
cdr3_nt: TGTGCCAGCAGCGTATCTTCAGGGAACACTGAAGCTTTCTTT
cdr3_aa: CASSVSSGNTEAFF

d_call: TRBD2
j_call: TRBJ2-2
v_call: TRBV5-1
clone_size: -
cdr3_nt: TGCGCCAGCAGCTCCAAAGGAGGGAGCGGGGGGCCGACGAACACCGGGGAGCTGTTTTTT
cdr3_aa: CASSSKGGSGGPTNTGELFF

d_call: -
j_call: TRBJ1-2
v_call: TRBV6-5
clone_size: -
cdr3_nt: TGTGCCAGCAGCGTGACGAGGGCAGAGGGCTACACCTTC
cdr3_aa: CASSVTRAEGYTF

d_call: -
j_call: TRBJ2-7
v_call: TRBV4-2
clone_size: -
cdr3_nt: TGTGCCAGCAGCCAAGCTAGGGGCCGTTACGAGCAGTACTTC
cdr3_aa: CASSQARGRYEQYF

d_call: -
j_call: TRBJ1-2
v_call: TRBV11-3
clone_size: -
cdr3_nt: TGTGCCAGCAGCTTAGACAGGGCTGCGCGGGATAACTATGGCTACACCTTC
cdr3_aa: CASSLDRAARDNYGYTF

d_call: -
j_call: TRBJ1-3
v_call: TRBV7-6
clone_size: -
cdr3_nt: TGTGCCAGCAGCCCCAGGGCGAGCTCTGGAAACACCATATATTTT
cdr3_aa: CASSPRASSGNTIYF

d_call: TRBD1
j_call: TRBJ2-5
v_call: TRBV6-6
clone_size: once
cdr3_nt: TGTGCCAGCAGGGACAGGGGAAAAGAGACCCAGTACTTC
cdr3_aa: CASRDRGKETQYF

d_call: TRBD1
j_call: TRBJ1-2
v_call: TRBV23-1
clone_size: -
cdr3_nt: TGCGCCAGCAGTCAGGGGACAGGCCGGACTAACTATGGCTACACCTTC
cdr3_aa: CASSQGTGRTNYGYTF

d_call: -
j_call: TRBJ1-1
v_call: TRBV6-5
clone_size: -
cdr3_nt: TGTGCCAGCAGTTACAGGCAGGGTGTTTTGAACACTGAAGCTTTCTTT
cdr3_aa: CASSYRQGVLNTEAFF

d_call: TRBD1
j_call: TRBJ1-4
v_call: TRBV19
clone_size: once
cdr3_nt: TGTGCCAGTAGTTGGCGACAGGGCAATGAAAAACTGTTTTTT
cdr3_aa: CASSWRQGNEKLFF